This TCR beta chain was captured in a study of T-cell reconstitution after alpha-beta-depleted transplantation in children. General study results and limits: T-cell counts and diversity at one year following transplant were attributed mainly to newly produced T cells. Several hundred graft clones that had expanded were reportedly the source of alpha-beta T cells about two months after transplant.

The V end was cut by 0 bases, the J end by 5 bases, with 13 bases between. The CDR3 contains 14 residues. Germline CDR1 DFQATT, CDR2 SNEGSKA (reference sequence). Comments on this clonotype: Its antigen remains unknown.

For TCRbeta, the library was prepared with unique molecular identifiers. MiXCR, applied by TCRdb to the PCR reads, yields one record per CDR3 protein. The sample includes 440,000 or so distinct CDR3 sequences, about 40% of them seen just once. This TCR was sampled from a girl aged 2-15 years with aplastic anemia, due to receive a stem cell transplant. The sample in question was PBMCs, obtained before TCRalphabeta/CD19-depleted stem cell transplant. The chain carries TRBV20-1 and TRBJ2-5, with D possibly TRBD2 on 6 matching bases. Here the CDR3 DNA reads TGCAGTGCTAGAGATCAGGCAGGGAGGGAGACCCAGTACTTC. This translates into CSARDQAGRETQYF.